These 14 T cell receptor beta chains were sequenced from one sample in a study of blood T cell repertoires in COVID-19. TCRdb's copy holds only in-frame clones and misses some; the assay was immunoSEQ multiplex PCR. The table has over 80,000 clones, roughly 86% seen once. The specimen sequenced was peripheral blood. These receptors originate from a man aged 45 to 65 with acute or convalescent COVID-19.

The V and J genes are TRBV29-1 and TRBJ2-7; 7 bases align to TRBD2. Losses at the gene ends were 5 bases for V and 2 bases for J; bases not matched to a gene: 3. Germline V gene lookup returns CDR1 SQVTM and CDR2 ANQGSEA. CDR3 length equals 12 residues. This chain's CDR3 is CSVRDYTYEQYF. CDR3 nucleotides: TGCAGCGTTCGGGACTACACCTACGAGCAGTACTTC.

The chain has TRBV9 and TRBJ2-7; 7 bases map to TRBD2. Germline V gene sequence: CDR1 SGDLS, CDR2 YYNGEE. CDR3 length: 15 residues. The ends lost 0 bases at V and 2 bases at J; junction bases unmatched: 5. In nucleotides, the CDR3 is TGTGCCAGCAGCGTAGGGGGGGGACCAACCTACGAGCAGTACTTC. Translating gives CASSVGGGPTYEQYF.

This clone occurred a few times. V gene TRBV11-3 combines with J gene TRBJ2-5, with D possibly TRBD2 on 6 matching bases. This CDR3 has 16 amino acids. CDR1 and CDR2 from the germline V gene are SGHNT and YENEEA. Between the trimmed V and J ends, which lost 0 bases and 1 base, there was a span of 12 bases. The CDR3 region has the DNA TGTGCCAGCAGCTTAGAGGACGGGAGACCCCAAGAGACCCAGTACTTC. Translated: CASSLEDGRPQETQYF.

The CDR3 here is CASTSGGGRNEQYF. CDR3 nucleotide sequence: TGTGCCAGCACCTCCGGGGGGGGGAGGAACGAGCAGTACTTC. The J gene is TRBJ2-7, the V gene TRBV28; 8 bases align to TRBD2. The CDR3 extends over 14 amino acids. V dropped 7 bases and J dropped 5; count of bases not matched to a gene: 10. CDR1 MDHEN and CDR2 SYDVKM come from the germline V gene.

The chain carries TRBV7-2 and TRBJ2-3, with 11 bases identical to TRBD2. Per the germline V gene, CDR1 is SGHTA and CDR2 is FQGNSA. With 0 bases clipped from V and 10 bases from J, the junction kept 9 bases outside the gene matches. The CDR3 consists of 16 residues. The CDR3 loop is CASSLASLAGGPAQYF. DNA for the CDR3: TGTGCCAGCAGCTTAGCGTCTCTAGCGGGGGGCCCAGCGCAGTATTTT.

The chain has TRBV27 and TRBJ2-1; 8 nucleotides line up with TRBD1. CDR3 length: 16 residues. V shed 2 bases and J 0 bases; nucleotides not matched to a gene: 3. From germline, CDR1 is MNHEY and CDR2 SMNVEV (reference sequence). The CDR3 spells CASSLRTGSSYNEQFF. Here the CDR3 DNA reads TGTGCCAGCAGTTTACGGACAGGGAGCTCCTACAATGAGCAGTTCTTC.

The chain employs TRBV19 and TRBJ2-5, with TRBD2 matching over 10 bases. Looked up from germline, CDR1 is LNHDA and CDR2 is SQIVND (reference sequence). The V and J ends lost 5 bases and 2 bases, in that order; junction bases with no gene match: 11. The CDR3 has 17 amino acids. This CDR3 reads CASSLLPASGSQETQYF. The DNA for the CDR3 is TGTGCCAGTAGTCTGCTACCGGCTAGCGGGAGTCAAGAGACCCAGTACTTC.

V usage is TRBV10-3 and J usage is TRBJ2-7; TRBD2 is a possible D gene (5 bases). In germline, CDR1 is ENHRY, CDR2 SYGVKD. V shed 7 bases and J shed 4 bases, with 20 bases lying between them. CDR3 length: 15 amino acids. DNA for the CDR3: TGTGCCATCAATGGCGGGCGGGCAGATGCGTACGAGCAGTACTTC. The encoded protein is CAINGGRADAYEQYF.

This clone occurred a few times. This chain links TRBV30 with TRBJ2-1, with D uncertain. CDR3 length: 14 amino acids. Germline V lookup: CDR1 GTSNPN, CDR2 SVGIG (reference sequence). Trimming shortened V by 3 bases and J by 0 bases, and 9 bases separated the two germline ends. In nucleotides, the CDR3 is TGTGCCTGGAGGTACTTGAGCTCCTACAATGAGCAGTTCTTC. It yields the protein CAWRYLSSYNEQFF.

The CDR3 protein is CASSLGSIEAFF. For the CDR3, the DNA is TGTGCCAGCAGCTTAGGTTCAATTGAAGCTTTCTTT. The chain recombines TRBV11-2 with TRBJ1-1; no reliable D call. Germline values: CDR1 SGHAT, CDR2 FQNNGV. The CDR3 runs 12 residues. Trimming stripped 1 base from V and 7 bases from J, with 7 bases between.

V usage is TRBV19 and J usage is TRBJ1-1; the match to TRBD1 covers 7 bases. Looked up from germline, CDR1 is LNHDA and CDR2 is SQIVND (reference sequence). This CDR3 is built from 16 residues. The trim removed 7 bases at V and 1 base at J, leaving 12 bases unmatched. The CDR3 DNA is TGTGCCAGTATGGTCCCCCGAAGGGGGCCGAACACTGAAGCTTTCTTT. Translated: CASMVPRRGPNTEAFF.

The gene calls are TRBV25-1 and TRBJ1-2, with 9 bases identical to TRBD1. The CDR3 is 16 amino acids. CDR1 and CDR2 from the germline V gene are MGHDK and SYGVNS. The V segment lost 0 bases and the J segment 3 bases; nucleotides outside the gene matches: 5. This CDR3 is CASSEYDRGLYYGYTF. CDR3 DNA sequence: TGTGCCAGCAGTGAATATGACAGGGGGTTATACTATGGCTACACCTTC.

The chain employs TRBV6-5 and TRBJ2-7; the match to TRBD1 covers 7 bases. The V and J ends lost 7 bases and 3 bases, in that order; junction bases with no gene match: 9. This CDR3 is built from 14 residues. Germline loops: CDR1 MNHEY, CDR2 SVGAGI. The CDR3 reads CASTKGPGGYEQYF. CDR3 nucleotides: TGTGCCAGCACCAAAGGTCCAGGGGGCTACGAGCAGTACTTC.

The V and J genes are TRBV4-1 and TRBJ1-5, with D unclear. Germline lookup yields CDR1 MGHRA and CDR2 YSYEKL. Deletions cut 3 bases from V and 5 bases from J, with 17 bases between. CDR3 length: 16 amino acids. The CDR3 DNA reads TGCGCCAGCAGCCACCCCGCGAGGGCGCCGGATCAGCCCCAGCATTTT. Translated, it gives CASSHPARAPDQPQHF.